The rows below give T cell receptor beta chains drawn from one sample of a study of CD8 T cells in Susac syndrome. TCRdb independently ran MiXCR on the immunoSEQ multiplex PCR reads; one entry per CDR3 protein. The sample holds around 190,000 distinct CDR3 sequences, approximately 94% seen once. The specimen sequenced was CD4+ T cells from PBMCs. The receptor source for this set is a human donor in good health. CDR3s include the opening cysteine and the closing phenylalanine or tryptophan. D genes are given only for firm matches. The size field is filled for only some rows; it gives once, few, many or a size class.

>TRBJ2-5|-|TRBV24-1|TRBD2
CATSDPGVAGETQYF
TGTGCCACCAGTGACCCCGGAGTAGCGGGAGAGACCCAGTACTTC
>TRBJ2-6|-|TRBV6-5|-
CASSYSSGSGANVLTF
TGTGCCAGCAGTTACTCGTCAGGCTCTGGGGCCAACGTCCTGACTTTC
>TRBJ2-3|-|TRBV24-1|-
CATSDPSSTDTQYF
TGTGCCACCAGTGACCCATCGTCGACCGATACGCAGTATTTT
>TRBJ2-1|-|TRBV29-1|TRBD2
CSVLQGTSVNEQFF
TGCAGCGTTTTGCAGGGGACTAGCGTAAACGAGCAGTTCTTC
>TRBJ2-7|-|TRBV29-1|-
CSARRDTGGYEQYF
TGCAGCGCCCGTCGGGACACTGGGGGATACGAGCAGTACTTC
>TRBJ2-1|-|TRBV24-1|TRBD1
CATSDGTGIYNEQFF
TGTGCCACCAGTGATGGGACAGGGATATACAATGAGCAGTTCTTC
>TRBJ2-1|-|TRBV4-2|TRBD2
CASSPGDAGEGEQFF
TGTGCCAGCAGCCCCGGCGATGCGGGAGAGGGTGAGCAGTTCTTC
>TRBJ2-3|-|TRBV11-1|-
CASSLSYPSTDTQYF
TGTGCCAGCAGCTTATCGTACCCTAGCACAGATACGCAGTATTTT
>TRBJ2-2|-|TRBV29-1|-
CSVEGPGVNTGELFF
TGCAGCGTTGAAGGTCCGGGAGTAAACACCGGGGAGCTGTTTTTT
>TRBJ2-2|-|TRBV30|TRBD1
CAWSAGQGTGELFF
TGTGCCTGGAGTGCGGGACAGGGTACCGGGGAGCTGTTTTTT
>TRBJ2-7|-|TRBV28|-
CASRQSGYEQYF
TGTGCCAGCAGGCAAAGCGGGTACGAGCAGTACTTC
>TRBJ1-2|-|TRBV25-1|-
CASGGWSGYTF
TGTGCCAGCGGAGGGTGGAGTGGCTACACCTTC
>TRBJ2-3|-|TRBV15|TRBD2
CATSLGLAGGLDTQYF
TGTGCCACCAGCTTGGGACTAGCGGGAGGATTGGATACGCAGTATTTT
>TRBJ2-1|few|TRBV7-7|TRBD2
CASSLAGTSDNEQFF
TGTGCCAGCAGCTTGGCCGGGACTAGCGACAATGAGCAGTTCTTC
>TRBJ1-2|-|TRBV4-1|TRBD1
CASSQGDRFNYGYTF
TGCGCCAGCAGCCAAGGGGACAGGTTTAACTATGGCTACACCTTC
>TRBJ2-1|once|TRBV28|-
CASSFVAGTLGFF
TGTGCCAGCAGTTTTGTGGCGGGTACCCTTGGTTTCTTC
>TRBJ1-1|once|TRBV30|-
CAWSPREQAFF
TGTGCCTGGAGTCCCAGGGAGCAAGCTTTCTTT
>TRBJ2-1|-|TRBV28|-
CASSSPSTGVNEQFF
TGTGCCAGCAGTTCCCCCTCGACAGGAGTCAATGAGCAGTTCTTC
>TRBJ2-7|-|TRBV11-2|-
CASSLGARSYEQYF
TGTGCCAGCAGCTTGGGGGCCCGCTCCTACGAGCAGTACTTC
>TRBJ2-3|once|TRBV5-1|-
CASSLDSADTQYF
TGCGCCAGCAGCTTGGACAGCGCAGATACGCAGTATTTT
>TRBJ2-4|-|TRBV28|TRBD1
CASAQGAKNIQYF
TGTGCCAGCGCACAGGGGGCCAAAAACATTCAGTACTTC
>TRBJ2-3|-|TRBV7-2|-
CASSSRLGSADTQYF
TGTGCCAGCAGCTCCCGACTAGGATCCGCAGATACGCAGTATTTT
>TRBJ2-7|-|TRBV7-2|-
CASSSGHLGHYEQYF
TGTGCCAGCAGCTCTGGACATCTTGGCCACTACGAGCAGTACTTC
>TRBJ2-7|-|TRBV29-1|TRBD1
CSVSRQGINEQYF
TGCAGCGTTTCCCGACAGGGAATCAACGAGCAGTACTTC
>TRBJ2-3|-|TRBV29-1|TRBD2
CSVESTSGRAWIPDTQYF
TGCAGCGTTGAATCCACTAGCGGGAGGGCCTGGATCCCAGATACGCAGTATTTT
>TRBJ2-7|-|TRBV4-2|-
CASSQDRGLYEQYF
TGTGCCAGCAGCCAAGATAGGGGACTCTACGAGCAGTACTTC
>TRBJ1-1|once|TRBV29-1|-
CSVAGPMTEAFF
TGCAGCGTTGCAGGGCCCATGACTGAAGCTTTCTTT
>TRBJ1-1|-|TRBV30|-
CAWSSVGSTEAFF
TGTGCCTGGAGTTCCGTGGGGAGCACTGAAGCTTTCTTT
>TRBJ2-1|-|TRBV11-1|-
CASSPRGYEQFF
TGTGCCAGCAGCCCTCGGGGCTATGAGCAGTTCTTC
>TRBJ2-2|-|TRBV7-3|-
CASSFIANTGELFF
TGTGCCAGCAGCTTTATAGCGAACACCGGGGAGCTGTTTTTT
>TRBJ1-4|-|TRBV4-2|TRBD1
CASSQQDRGVGKLFF
TGTGCCAGCAGCCAGCAAGACAGGGGGGTGGGGAAACTGTTTTTT
>TRBJ2-1|-|TRBV27|TRBD1
CASKRQGRDEQFF
TGTGCCAGCAAGAGACAGGGAAGGGATGAGCAGTTCTTC
>TRBJ2-3|-|TRBV5-4|TRBD2
CASSVGLAGGVTQYF
TGTGCCAGCAGCGTGGGACTAGCGGGAGGGGTTACGCAGTATTTT
>TRBJ1-1|few|TRBV29-1|-
CSVEGANTEAFF
TGCAGCGTTGAGGGAGCGAACACTGAAGCTTTCTTT
>TRBJ2-2|-|TRBV6-5|-
CASSFRTPNTGELFF
TGTGCCAGCAGTTTCCGGACCCCGAACACCGGGGAGCTGTTTTTT
>TRBJ2-6|-|TRBV20-1|TRBD2
CSASLAGVSGANVLTF
TGCAGTGCTAGTCTAGCGGGAGTTTCTGGGGCCAACGTCCTGACTTTC
>TRBJ2-7|-|TRBV18|-
CASSPPSAGIYEQYF
TGTGCCAGCTCACCACCGTCGGCAGGGATCTACGAGCAGTACTTC
>TRBJ2-7|-|TRBV28|TRBD2
CASSRYTSGSYEQYF
TGTGCCAGCAGCCGTTACACTAGCGGCTCCTACGAGCAGTACTTC
>TRBJ2-5|-|TRBV3-1|-
CASSPPWIRETQYF
TGTGCCAGCAGCCCCCCGTGGATTCGCGAGACCCAGTACTTC
>TRBJ2-1|-|TRBV12-3/TRBV12-4|-
CASNVDWSNNEQFF
TGTGCCAGCAACGTAGACTGGTCCAACAATGAGCAGTTCTTC
>TRBJ1-2|-|TRBV5-1|-
CASSPDPEYGYTF
TGCGCCAGCAGCCCCGATCCGGAATATGGCTACACCTTC
>TRBJ2-3|-|TRBV6-4|-
CASSEGGDTAQYF
TGTGCCAGCAGTGAGGGTGGGGACACAGCCCAGTATTTT
>TRBJ2-3|-|TRBV29-1|TRBD1
CSVLTGDWDTQYF
TGCAGCGTTTTGACAGGGGATTGGGATACGCAGTATTTT
>TRBJ2-3|-|TRBV7-2|TRBD1
CASSLGQGTSSTDTQYF
TGTGCCAGCAGCTTGGGACAGGGAACCTCATCCACAGATACGCAGTATTTT
>TRBJ2-5|-|TRBV15|-
CATSRDLVGDGETQYF
TGTGCCACCAGCAGAGATTTGGTGGGAGATGGGGAGACCCAGTACTTC
>TRBJ2-7|-|TRBV14|TRBD1
CASSQDLNRDRMSEQYF
TGTGCCAGCAGCCAAGATCTGAACCGGGACAGGATGTCCGAGCAGTACTTC
>TRBJ1-1|-|TRBV30|TRBD1
CAWSDDRGRGEAFF
TGTGCCTGGAGCGATGACAGGGGGCGAGGTGAAGCTTTCTTT
>TRBJ2-1|-|TRBV19|TRBD1
CASRGTGFSDEQFF
TGTGCCAGTAGGGGGACAGGGTTCAGCGATGAGCAGTTCTTC